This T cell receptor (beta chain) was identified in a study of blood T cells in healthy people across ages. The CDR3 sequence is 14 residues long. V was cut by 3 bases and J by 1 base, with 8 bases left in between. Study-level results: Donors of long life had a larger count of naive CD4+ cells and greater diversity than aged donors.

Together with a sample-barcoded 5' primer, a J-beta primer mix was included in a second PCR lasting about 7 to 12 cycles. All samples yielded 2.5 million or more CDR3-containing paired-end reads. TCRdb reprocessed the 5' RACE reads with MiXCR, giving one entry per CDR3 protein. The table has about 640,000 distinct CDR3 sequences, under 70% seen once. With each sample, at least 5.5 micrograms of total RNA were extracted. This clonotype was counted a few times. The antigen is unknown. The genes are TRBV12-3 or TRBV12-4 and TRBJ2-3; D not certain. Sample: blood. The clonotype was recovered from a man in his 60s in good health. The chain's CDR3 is CASSFPEGTDTQYF. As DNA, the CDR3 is TGTGCCAGCAGTTTCCCCGAGGGCACAGATACGCAGTATTTT.